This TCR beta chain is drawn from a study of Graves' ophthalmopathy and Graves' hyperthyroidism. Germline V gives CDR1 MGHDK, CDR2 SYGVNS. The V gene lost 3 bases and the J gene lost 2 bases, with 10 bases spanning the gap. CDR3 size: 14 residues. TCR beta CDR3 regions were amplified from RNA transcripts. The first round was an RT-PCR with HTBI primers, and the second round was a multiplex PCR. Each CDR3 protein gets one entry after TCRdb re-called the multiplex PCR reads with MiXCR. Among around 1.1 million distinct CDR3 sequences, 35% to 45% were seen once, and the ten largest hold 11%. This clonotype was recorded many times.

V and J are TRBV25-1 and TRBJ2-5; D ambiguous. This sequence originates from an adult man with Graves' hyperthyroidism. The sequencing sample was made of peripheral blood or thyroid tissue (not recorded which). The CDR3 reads CASSDSQTQETQYF. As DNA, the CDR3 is TGTGCCAGCAGTGATAGTCAGACACAAGAGACCCAGTACTTC.